The 26 T cell receptor beta chains presented below share a single source sample, sequenced in a study of cytomegalovirus exposure and HLA in healthy donors. The PCR made use of 60 Vbeta and 13 Jbeta primers. The repertoire was sequenced with immunoSEQ multiplex PCR; TCRdb's copy has only in-frame clones and lacks some. The sample lists about 110,000 clones, 79% occurring once. The sequenced sample was PBMCs. These receptors came from a man aged 25-45 years in good health and CMV-seropositive.

V is TRBV7-3 and J is TRBJ1-2; 11 nucleotides line up with TRBD1. Per germline, CDR1 SGHTA and CDR2 FQGTGA. There are 13 residues in the CDR3. The V segment lost 5 bases and the J segment 6 bases; nucleotides outside the gene matches: 2. CDR3 in amino acids: CASSPGQGDGYTF. For the CDR3, the DNA is TGTGCCAGCAGCCCGGGACAGGGGGATGGCTACACCTTC.

This chain connects TRBV6-1 to TRBJ2-5; a weak D match, TRBD2 (7 bases). Per the germline V gene, CDR1 is MNHNS and CDR2 is SASEGT. With 8 bases removed from V and 4 bases from J, the gap between germline ends came to 17 bases. There are 14 residues in the CDR3. In nucleotides, the CDR3 is TGTGCCAGCCTGATGAGGGGGGGAGGAGAGACCCAGTACTTC. This gives the protein CASLMRGGGETQYF.

The chain combines TRBV21-1 with TRBJ1-2; the table's D call, TRBD1, was not checked against the DNA. TRBV21-1 is a pseudogene locus. The CDR3 sequence is 17 residues long. The CDR3 is CASSKPGVLDRGLGYTF. The CDR3 region has the DNA TGTGCCAGCAGCAAACCCGGTGTACTTGACAGGGGGCTCGGCTACACCTTC.

The chain carries TRBV7-3 and TRBJ2-7, with D possibly being TRBD2 (6 bases). Trimming removed 5 bases at V and 3 bases at J, with 11 bases between. This CDR3 comprises 13 residues. The germline gives CDR1 SGHTA, CDR2 FQGTGA. CDR3 loop: CASSPEGSYEQYF. The CDR3 nucleotides read TGTGCCAGCAGCCCGGAGGGGAGCTACGAGCAGTACTTC.

The chain uses TRBV9 and TRBJ1-2, with 7 nucleotides matching TRBD1. The CDR3 has 12 residues. Germline V CDR1 and CDR2: SGDLS, YYNGEE. V lost 3 bases, J lost 6 bases, and 2 bases stayed unmatched. CDR3 sequence (DNA): TGTGCCAGCAGCGGACAGGGTCATGGCTACACCTTC. It encodes CASSGQGHGYTF.

As to this clone: A junction boundary mismatches the germline segment, possibly from a read error. The chain combines TRBV7-9 with TRBJ2-7; 7 bases fit TRBD2. Germline V gene lookup returns CDR1 SEHNR and CDR2 FQNEAQ (reference sequence). This CDR3 region has 12 residues. The CDR3 region has the DNA TGTTCCAGCAGCGGGACTCCCCACGAGCAGTACTTC. This sequence encodes CSSSGTPHEQYF.

In the case of this clone: Different DNA sequences within this sample yield the same CDR3. The CDR3 bases are TGTGCCAGCAGTGAACAGGGAAATCAGCCCCAGCATTTT. Translated, it gives CASSEQGNQPQHF. The chain combines TRBV6-1 with TRBJ1-5; tentatively, D is TRBD1 (5 bases). Trimming stripped 2 bases from V and 4 bases from J, with 6 bases between. The CDR3 sequence is 13 residues long. Germline V CDR1 and CDR2: MNHNS, SASEGT.

The chain uses TRBV7-6 and TRBJ1-2, with D maybe TRBD1 (5 bases). There are 13 residues in the CDR3. Trimming removed 5 bases from V and 8 bases from J, with 15 bases in between. CDR1 and CDR2 from the germline V gene are SGHVS and FNYEAQ. CDR3 DNA sequence: TGTGCCAGCAGCCTTAGTGGGGGGTACGGCTACACCTTC. This gives the protein CASSLSGGYGYTF.

J is TRBJ1-1 and V is TRBV27; D uncertain. CDR1 and CDR2 from the germline V gene are MNHEY and SMNVEV (reference sequence). The V and J ends lost 3 bases and 6 bases respectively, with 17 bases between them. The CDR3 has 15 residues. CDR3 protein: CASSLKGGSFSEAFF. CDR3 bases: TGTGCCAGCAGTTTGAAGGGAGGGAGCTTTTCTGAAGCTTTCTTT.

J is TRBJ2-1 and V is TRBV6-1; 9 nucleotides align to TRBD2. The germline V gene encodes CDR1 MNHNS and CDR2 SASEGT. The J segment lost 4 bases and the V segment lost 5 bases, leaving 3 bases of the junction unmatched. This CDR3 has 14 amino acids. The CDR3 sequence is CASSNSGGYNEQFF. CDR3 sequence (DNA): TGTGCCAGCAGTAATAGCGGGGGATACAATGAGCAGTTCTTC.

The chain recombines TRBV10-1 with TRBJ1-2; TRBD1 matches 7 bases. The V gene's germline CDR1 is WNHNN and CDR2 SYGVQD (reference sequence). V shed 6 bases and J 8 bases; nucleotides not matched to a gene: 18. The CDR3 is 16 residues long. The CDR3 nucleotides read TGCGCCAGCAGGAGCCGCCGTGACAGGGTCAGGGGGGGCTACACCTTC. Protein product: CASRSRRDRVRGGYTF.

The V and J genes are TRBV19 and TRBJ2-4; possibly TRBD1 for D (5 bases). With 1 base removed from V and 2 bases from J, the gap between germline ends came to 9 bases. The V gene's germline CDR1 is LNHDA and CDR2 SQIVND (reference sequence). The CDR3 length is 15 residues. The CDR3 nucleotides are TGTGCCAGTAGTATAGGGGGCATGACCAAAAACATTCAGTACTTC. This gives the protein CASSIGGMTKNIQYF.

The chain is built from TRBV7-6 and TRBJ2-5, with TRBD1 as a possible D gene (6 bases). This CDR3 spans 15 amino acids. Germline V gene sequence: CDR1 SGHVS, CDR2 FNYEAQ. Trimming cost V 4 bases and J 2 bases, with 14 bases left between them. The CDR3 protein is CASSYYGQIQETQYF. The CDR3 coding sequence is TGTGCCAGCAGCTACTACGGACAGATTCAAGAGACCCAGTACTTC.

The V and J genes are TRBV5-8 and TRBJ2-7, with 11 positions matching TRBD2. The CDR3 has 15 residues. After removal of 1 base from V and 5 bases from J, the junction contained 5 bases not matched to a gene. Looked up from germline, CDR1 is SGHTS and CDR2 is YDEGEE. CDR3: CASSLYPSGGNEQYF. In nucleotides, the CDR3 is TGTGCCAGCAGCTTGTACCCTAGCGGGGGGAACGAGCAGTACTTC.

This chain connects TRBV11-3 to TRBJ2-1; perhaps TRBD2 as D (6 bases). V lost 6 bases and J 8 bases, leaving 26 bases between the germline ends. This CDR3 is built from 17 residues. CDR1 is SGHNT, CDR2 YENEEA, per germline. The CDR3 here is CASRRGTGNPGVDEQFF. In DNA, the CDR3 is TGTGCCAGCAGAAGGGGCACCGGGAACCCGGGAGTCGATGAGCAGTTCTTC.

The chain carries TRBV9 and TRBJ1-4; 10 bases align to TRBD1. J gave up 10 bases and V 0 bases, and 0 bases lay outside the gene matches. The germline CDR1 and CDR2 sequences are SGDLS and YYNGEE. This CDR3 has 13 residues. Here the CDR3 reads CASSVGDRGKLFF. The CDR3 DNA is TGTGCCAGCAGCGTAGGGGACAGGGGAAAACTGTTTTTT.

This chain connects TRBV9 to TRBJ1-2; 9 bases align to TRBD1. The germline V gene encodes CDR1 SGDLS and CDR2 YYNGEE. Trimming at V came to 0 bases and at J to 6 bases, leaving 6 bases not matched to a gene. The CDR3 totals 15 residues. CDR3 nucleotides: TGTGCCAGCAGCGTAGGGGGACAGGGAGGAGATGGCTACACCTTC. Translation: CASSVGGQGGDGYTF.

This clone was seen a handful of times. V usage is TRBV29-1 and J usage is TRBJ1-1, with D possibly being TRBD1 (6 bases). Between the trimmed V and J ends, which lost 4 bases and 0 bases, there was a span of 12 bases. Germline CDR1 reads SQVTM; CDR2 reads ANQGSEA. The CDR3 covers 14 residues. CDR3 amino acids: CSVGAAGVNTEAFF. As DNA, the CDR3 is TGCAGCGTTGGCGCCGCAGGGGTGAACACTGAAGCTTTCTTT.

The chain's CDR3 is CASSVGGANTEAFF. In nucleotides, the CDR3 is TGTGCCAGCAGCGTAGGAGGAGCCAACACTGAAGCTTTCTTT. V and J are TRBV9 and TRBJ1-1; D is ambiguous. The CDR3 totals 14 residues. Germline-derived CDR1 and CDR2 are SGDLS and YYNGEE. V was pared by 0 bases and J by 2 bases, with 8 bases between.

The rearrangement uses TRBV27 and TRBJ2-7; D gene uncertain. The CDR3 extends over 13 amino acids. V lost 2 bases and J lost 2, with 7 bases in between. Germline loops: CDR1 MNHEY, CDR2 SMNVEV (reference sequence). DNA of the CDR3: TGTGCCAGCAGTTTAGTGGCAGCCTACGAGCAGTACTTC. It yields the protein CASSLVAAYEQYF.

A few counts support this clone. V and J are TRBV7-2 and TRBJ1-1, with D possibly being TRBD1 (5 bases). CDR3 length: 14 residues. Trimming pared 6 bases from V and 4 bases from J, leaving 15 bases between. CDR1 and CDR2 (germline): SGHTA, FQGNSA. The DNA of the CDR3 is TGTGCCAGCAGTCAAGTCGGGGGGGTCACTGAAGCTTTCTTT. Its translation is CASSQVGGVTEAFF.

The chain joins TRBV10-3 to TRBJ1-3; 9 positions agree with TRBD1. The CDR3 has 13 residues. Per germline, CDR1 ENHRY and CDR2 SYGVKD. V dropped 6 bases and J dropped 5; count of bases not matched to a gene: 2. The CDR3 loop is CAIRTGGRNTIYF. The CDR3 DNA reads as TGTGCCATCAGAACAGGGGGCCGAAACACCATATATTTT.

The chain couples TRBV29-1 to TRBJ1-1; TRBD1 aligns across 7 bases. Germline V gene sequence: CDR1 SQVTM, CDR2 ANQGSEA. This CDR3 is 12 amino acids long. Trimming took 3 bases from V and 6 from J; bases not matched to a gene: 4. The chain's CDR3 is CSVDSGGAEAFF. The CDR3 bases are TGCAGCGTTGACTCAGGGGGTGCTGAAGCTTTCTTT. Drawing the rest from reference TRBV29-1 and TRBJ1-1, the complete variable domain is SAVISQKPSRDICQRGTSLTIQCQVDSQVTMMFWYRQQPGQSLTLIATANQGSEATYESGFVIDKFPISRPNLTFSTLTVSNMSPEDSSIYLCSVDSGGAEAFFGQGTRLTVV.

V gene TRBV29-1 combines with J gene TRBJ2-2; D unresolved. The CDR3 runs to 11 residues. Germline lookup yields CDR1 SQVTM and CDR2 ANQGSEA. Trimming removed 7 bases from V and 9 bases from J, with 12 bases in between. The DNA for the CDR3 is TGCAGCGCCTTTTCAGGTCGGGAGCTGTTTTTT. Its translation: CSAFSGRELFF.

As for this clone: At one boundary the junction diverges from the germline segment, which might be a read error. This chain connects TRBV20-1 to TRBJ1-1, with TRBD1 identical over 9 bases. Germline V gives CDR1 DFQATT, CDR2 SNEGSKA (reference sequence). The CDR3 loop spans 11 amino acids. CDR3 bases: TGCAGTGCTAGAGATGGGGACAGGGCCTACTTT. Encoded protein: CSARDGDRAYF.

CDR3 region: CASSIGTGGKVYEKLFF. The CDR3 nucleotides are TGTGCCAGTAGTATTGGGACAGGGGGCAAGGTTTACGAAAAACTGTTTTTT. This sequence joins TRBV19 and TRBJ1-4, with TRBD1 matching 12 bases. The CDR3 is made up of 17 amino acids. The V segment lost 3 bases and the J segment 8 bases; nucleotides outside the gene matches: 10. Germline V gives CDR1 LNHDA, CDR2 SQIVND (reference sequence).